The rows below give T cell receptor beta chains drawn from one sample of a study of memory CD8 T cells in hepatitis C reinfection. Only in-frame clones appear in the TCRdb table, and some are missing; sequencing was by immunoSEQ multiplex PCR. Of 45,000 to 55,000 clones in the sample, about 90% were seen once. Sequenced: naive CD8+ T cells sorted from blood. Source of these receptors: a man aged 18 to 29 with hepatitis C virus infection. Each CDR3 is given with its conserved first and last residue. Each record gives: clone size, J gene, V gene, D gene, CDR3 protein, CDR3 DNA. D genes are given only for firm matches. The size entry is marked missing in some rows and otherwise reads once, few, many or a size class.

- TRBJ1-1 TRBV9 - CASSVGHANTEAFF TGTGCCAGCAGCGTAGGACACGCGAACACTGAAGCTTTCTTT
- TRBJ2-6 TRBV2 TRBD1 CASRRTGEKATGANVLTF TGTGCCAGCAGGAGGACAGGGGAGAAGGCCACTGGGGCCAACGTCCTGACTTTC
few TRBJ1-5 TRBV5-6 - CASSLGGLSNQPQHF TGTGCCAGCAGCTTAGGAGGGTTGAGCAATCAGCCCCAGCATTTT
once TRBJ1-1 TRBV7-9 - CASSLMGREGPEAFF TGTGCCAGCAGCTTAATGGGCAGGGAGGGGCCTGAAGCTTTCTTT
- TRBJ2-7 TRBV6-5 - CASRDYYEQYF TGTGCCAGCAGGGACTACTACGAGCAGTACTTC
- TRBJ1-2 TRBV14 - CASSQEIGGLGYGYTF TGTGCCAGCAGCCAAGAAATAGGGGGATTGGGGTATGGCTACACCTTC
- TRBJ2-2 TRBV6-6 TRBD2 CASKLAGVNGELFF TGTGCCAGCAAACTAGCGGGAGTGAACGGGGAGCTGTTTTTT
- TRBJ2-5 TRBV14 TRBD2 CASSPPGASGGAETQYF TGTGCCAGCAGCCCCCCTGGGGCTAGCGGGGGGGCAGAGACCCAGTACTTC
- TRBJ2-1 TRBV19 - CASSMSYNEQFF TGTGCCAGTAGTATGTCTTACAATGAGCAGTTCTTC
- TRBJ1-2 TRBV27 TRBD1 CASSSSETGWDRGYTF TGTGCCAGCAGCTCATCTGAGACAGGGTGGGATCGGGGCTACACCTTC
- TRBJ2-7 TRBV5-4 TRBD2 CASSSGLAGGEQYF TGTGCCAGCAGCAGTGGACTAGCGGGAGGCGAGCAGTACTTC
- TRBJ2-5 TRBV28 TRBD1 CASSKPYVRPGQGETQYF TGTGCCAGCAGCAAACCTTACGTTCGCCCGGGACAGGGAGAGACCCAGTACTTC
- TRBJ2-2 TRBV21-1 - CASSKEEGNFWELFF TGTGCCAGCAGCAAAGAGGAGGGGAACTTCTGGGAGCTGTTTTTT
few TRBJ1-1 TRBV13 TRBD1 CASSSDITGTGVWAFF TGTGCCAGCAGCTCTGACATAACCGGGACAGGGGTTTGGGCTTTCTTT
- TRBJ2-7 TRBV28 - CASSPRLGQFLTYEQYF TGTGCCAGCAGTCCCAGACTTGGACAGTTCCTGACCTACGAGCAGTACTTC
- TRBJ2-4 TRBV2 - CASSEWAYPKNIQYF TGTGCCAGCAGTGAGTGGGCATATCCCAAAAACATTCAGTACTTC
- TRBJ2-3 TRBV5-1 TRBD2 CASSTGGGGITDTQYF TGCGCCAGCAGCACCGGGGGGGGCGGGATTACAGATACGCAGTATTTT
- TRBJ2-1 TRBV4-1 TRBD2 CASGLAGGRNEQFF TGCGCCAGCGGGTTAGCGGGGGGCCGCAATGAGCAGTTCTTC
- TRBJ2-3 TRBV11-2 TRBD2 CASSAPGTSNKADTQYF TGTGCCAGCAGCGCCCCCGGGACTAGCAATAAGGCAGATACGCAGTATTTT